The next 14 T cell receptor beta chains were all read from a single sample in a study of blood T cell repertoires in COVID-19. The table came from immunoSEQ multiplex PCR; TCRdb's copy has only in-frame clones and leaves some out. This table has 20,000 to 25,000 clones, approximately 91% appearing once. Specimen: peripheral blood. These receptors were obtained from a woman aged 70 to 79 with active COVID-19.

This clone has a single count. The gene calls are TRBV2 and TRBJ2-5; 7 bases map to TRBD1. Germline V gene lookup returns CDR1 SNHLY and CDR2 FYNNEI. The CDR3 has 12 amino acids. The junction had 3 bases not matched to a gene; V was cut back by 6 bases and J by 5 bases. CDR3 nucleotides: TGTGCCAGCAGAAAACAGGGGGAGACCCAGTACTTC. As protein: CASRKQGETQYF.

The rearrangement joins TRBV19 to TRBJ2-1; a possible D gene is TRBD1 (5 bases). The CDR3 extends over 14 amino acids. CDR1 is LNHDA and CDR2 is SQIVND in the germline V gene (reference sequence). Trimming took 4 bases from V and 5 from J, leaving 12 bases between them. CDR3 loop: CASSTGMGNNEQFF. The DNA for the CDR3 is TGTGCCAGTAGTACAGGGATGGGGAACAATGAGCAGTTCTTC.

J is TRBJ2-3 and V is TRBV4-1; D perhaps matches TRBD1 (6 bases). The CDR3 contains 15 residues. The germline gives CDR1 MGHRA, CDR2 YSYEKL. Trimming pared 3 bases from V and 4 bases from J, leaving 14 bases between. The chain's CDR3 is CASSQLGGGPDTQYF. The CDR3 bases are TGCGCCAGCAGCCAGCTTGGGGGCGGTCCAGATACGCAGTATTTT.

V gene TRBV19 combines with J gene TRBJ2-1, with D perhaps TRBD1 (5 bases). V was cut by 3 bases and J by 0 bases, with 15 bases left in between. From germline, CDR1 is LNHDA and CDR2 SQIVND (reference sequence). This CDR3 comprises 17 residues. The CDR3 bases are TGTGCCAGTAGTATTTTCTCGGGTGGGGCCTCCTACAATGAGCAGTTCTTC. Translated: CASSIFSGGASYNEQFF.

The chain carries TRBV7-2 and TRBJ2-2, with a weak D call TRBD2 (6 bases). V lost 5 bases to trimming and J lost 7 bases, with 14 bases between them. Per the germline V gene, CDR1 is SGHTA and CDR2 is FQGNSA. This CDR3 is 14 amino acids long. The CDR3 DNA reads as TGTGCCAGCAGCGACTCTTGGGGGGACGGGGAGCTGTTTTTT. It translates to CASSDSWGDGELFF.

The chain combines TRBV28 with TRBJ1-5, with D unclear. Germline values: CDR1 MDHEN, CDR2 SYDVKM. This CDR3 has 10 residues. V lost 3 bases and J 10 bases, leaving 4 bases between the germline ends. The CDR3 DNA reads TGTGCCAGCAGTTTTAGCCCCCAGCATTTT. Encoded protein: CASSFSPQHF.

V gene TRBV30 combines with J gene TRBJ1-1; 8 nucleotides agree with TRBD1. V was pared by 2 bases and J by 4 bases, with 3 bases of the junction left unmatched. Germline assignment: CDR1 GTSNPN and CDR2 SVGIG (reference sequence). This CDR3 has 13 residues. CDR3 DNA: TGTGCCTGGAGTCCCGACAGGGGCACTGAAGCTTTCTTT. Translation gives CAWSPDRGTEAFF.

The V call is TRBV6-6, the J call TRBJ1-2, with 8 bases aligning to TRBD1. In germline, CDR1 is MNHNY, CDR2 SVGAGI (reference sequence). The CDR3 contains 14 residues. V was clipped by 8 bases and J by 6 bases; unmatched bases: 11. CDR3 sequence (DNA): TGTGCCAGCGTCCTTCTCGACAGGGGACATGGCTACACCTTC. This translates into CASVLLDRGHGYTF.

The sample holds a few counts of this clone. V gene TRBV6-5 combines with J gene TRBJ1-4; no firm D call. Germline lookup yields CDR1 MNHEY and CDR2 SVGAGI. The V end lost 6 bases, the J end lost 4 bases, and 9 bases lay between the germline ends. This CDR3 contains 13 residues. Here the CDR3 DNA reads TGTGCCAGCAGCCGGGAGTTTAATGAAAAACTGTTTTTT. Amino acid sequence: CASSREFNEKLFF.

V and J are TRBV11-1 and TRBJ2-3; D uncertain. The germline V gene has CDR1 SGHAT and CDR2 FQDESV (reference sequence). The CDR3 totals 13 residues. V lost 6 bases and J 0 bases, leaving 7 bases between the germline ends. The CDR3: CASRSRSTDTQYF. Written as DNA, the CDR3 is TGTGCCAGCAGGTCCCGGAGCACAGATACGCAGTATTTT.

The chain recombines TRBV18 with TRBJ2-1; D call uncertain. Germline assignment: CDR1 KGHSH and CDR2 LQKENI. CDR3 size: 12 residues. V was pared by 2 bases and J by 9 bases, with 8 bases between. CDR3: CASSPMRFEQFF. In nucleotides, the CDR3 is TGTGCCAGCTCACCAATGAGGTTTGAGCAGTTCTTC.

The chain's CDR3 is CASSQTDIYGYTF. CDR3 bases: TGTGCCAGCAGCCAGACGGACATCTATGGCTACACCTTC. The genes are TRBV7-9 and TRBJ1-2; D might be TRBD1 (5 bases). V gave up 5 bases and J gave up 4 bases, with 11 bases separating them. CDR1 is SEHNR, CDR2 FQNEAQ, per germline (reference sequence). This CDR3 contains 13 residues.

J is TRBJ2-2 and V is TRBV4-1; 8 nucleotides align to TRBD2. V lost 0 bases, J lost 0 bases, and 9 bases stayed unmatched. The CDR3 is 19 residues long. Germline-derived CDR1 and CDR2 are MGHRA and YSYEKL. CDR3 sequence: CASSQDGLAYSSNTGELFF. The CDR3 nucleotides read TGCGCCAGCAGCCAAGACGGACTAGCCTATTCATCGAACACCGGGGAGCTGTTTTTT.

V is TRBV10-3 and J is TRBJ2-3; D unresolved. The CDR3 consists of 13 residues. V shed 0 bases and J shed 3 bases, with 4 bases lying between them. The germline CDR1 and CDR2 sequences are ENHRY and SYGVKD. CDR3 sequence reads: CAISESRTDTQYF. CDR3 nucleotides: TGTGCCATCAGTGAGTCACGGACAGATACGCAGTATTTT.